This entry describes one TCR beta chain. CDR1 and CDR2 (germline): SGDLS, YYNGEE. This CDR3 contains 16 residues. V was clipped by 2 bases and J by 3 bases; unmatched bases: 8. These data come from a study of T cell changes during pregnancy in multiple sclerosis. The protocol was immunoSEQ multiplex PCR, while the TCRdb copy is restricted to in-frame clones and leaves out a portion. The sample contains around 34,000 clones, about nine tenths of which appear only once. This TCR derives from a female donor with multiple sclerosis, enrolled in a pregnancy study. The chain joins TRBV9 to TRBJ2-5, with 9 bases fitting TRBD2. This specimen was CD8+ T cells from peripheral blood mononuclear cells, taken in the first trimester of pregnancy. In nucleotides, the CDR3 is TGTGCCAGCAGCGTCTCCGGGACTAGCAGAAAAGAGACCCAGTACTTC. This translates into CASSVSGTSRKETQYF. Supplemented by reference TRBV9 and TRBJ2-5, the full variable domain reads DSGVTQTPKHLITATGQRVTLRCSPRSGDLSVYWYQQSLDQGLQFLIQYYNGEERAKGNILERFSAQQFPDLHSELNLSSLELGDSALYFCASSVSGTSRKETQYFGPGTRLLVL.